Listed below are T cell receptor beta chains from one sample, sequenced in a study of breast tumors, draining lymph nodes, adjacent tissues. TCRdb processed the multiplex PCR reads anew with MiXCR; each CDR3 protein has one entry. This sample yields under 150,000 distinct CDR3 sequences, of which 20% to 25% are seen a single time; about 2.6% belongs to the top ten. Sequencing input: axillary lymph node tissue. These receptors were taken from a female donor with breast cancer. Some clones in this sample may be carry-over from other donors' samples. Both conserved end residues are part of each CDR3. A D gene is named only where the DNA matches it firmly. Size tells how often a clone was seen (once, few, many) or the class of an expanded clone, and some rows leave it out.

clone_size d_call j_call v_call cdr3_nt cdr3_aa
few TRBD1 TRBJ2-7 TRBV20-1 TGCAGTGCTAGAGGTTCTTCGGGACAGGGTGTCTACGAGCAGTACTTC CSARGSSGQGVYEQYF
many NA TRBJ2-2 TRBV20-1 TGCAGTGCTAGCCCGTCCGGGCCCACCGGGGAGCTGTTTTTT CSASPSGPTGELFF
few TRBD2 TRBJ2-7 TRBV28 TGTGCCAGCCTAGCGGGAGGAGGCTCCTACGAGCAGTACTTC CASLAGGGSYEQYF
once NA TRBJ2-2 TRBV19 TGTGCCAGTAGAGATCAGCCGAACACCGGGAAGCTGTTTTTT CASRDQPNTGKLFF
many TRBD2 TRBJ2-1 TRBV6-2/TRBV6-3 TGTGCCAGCAGACCCCTAGCGGGGCACTACAATGAGCAGTTCTTC CASRPLAGHYNEQFF
many NA TRBJ1-4 TRBV20-1 TGCAGTGCTATTTCGGACGGAAGCAATGAAAAACTGTTTTTT CSAISDGSNEKLFF
many NA TRBJ2-7 TRBV7-8 TGTGCCAGCAGCTTATCGCGGGAGCAGTACTTC CASSLSREQYF
many NA TRBJ2-7 TRBV5-6 TGTGCCAGCAGCTTGTTACAGTACGAGCAGTACTTC CASSLLQYEQYF
many NA TRBJ2-5 TRBV6-2/TRBV6-3 TGTGCCAGCAGGGAGGACGGGCGAGTGGGGACCCAGTACTTC CASREDGRVGTQYF
many NA TRBJ2-1 TRBV7-2 TGTGCCAGCAGCCGCGGCCTGTTCTTC CASSRGLFF
many TRBD1 TRBJ1-2 TRBV20-1 TGCAGTGCTAGAGGAGGACAGGGGTATGGCTACACCTTC CSARGGQGYGYTF
many TRBD1 TRBJ2-2 TRBV4-3 TGCGCCAGCAGCCCGGGACAGGGTGACACCGGGGAGCTGTTTTTT CASSPGQGDTGELFF
NA TRBD1 TRBJ1-5 TRBV28 TGTGCCAGCAGACAACGGGACAGGGTCAATCAGCCCCAGCATTTT CASRQRDRVNQPQHF